The clone carrying this T cell receptor beta chain showed up just a few times. The source of the sample is a study of neurological immune-mediated disorders. It was blood bank volunteers in Maryland, USA who made up the healthy controls. Via MiXCR, TCRdb re-called the 5' RACE reads, giving one row per CDR3 protein. The sample lists more than 75,000 distinct CDR3 sequences; 10% to 13% were seen once. Germline trimming cut 2 bases from V and 6 bases from J; bases unmatched to any gene: 8. Germline V gives CDR1 DFQATT, CDR2 SNEGSKA (reference sequence). The CDR3 sequence is 14 residues long. The sequence came from a man in his forties or fifties in good health. Sample: PBMCs. The chain couples TRBV20-1 to TRBJ1-2, with 8 nucleotides matching TRBD1. This CDR3 is CSARSPDRADGYTF. The CDR3 DNA is TGCAGTGCTAGATCGCCGGACAGGGCGGATGGCTACACCTTC.